This T cell receptor beta chain was sequenced during a study of blood T cell repertoires in COVID-19. Authors' data handling: From reference gene primer amplification, estimates of nucleated cell counts were derived. The method was immunoSEQ multiplex PCR; TCRdb's version includes in-frame clones alone and lacks a portion of them. V and J calls and clone size are those listed in that table; D and trimming were worked out from the DNA. The repertoire holds over 30,000 clones, about 74% seen once, with 16% in the top ten. The J segment lost 3 bases and the V segment lost 3 bases, leaving 4 bases of the junction unmatched. CDR1 MDHEN and CDR2 SYDVKM come from the germline V gene. The CDR3 is 16 residues long.

V is TRBV28 and J is TRBJ1-3; 11 bases are shared with TRBD1. Sequencing input: peripheral blood. This receptor was identified in a human donor in a cohort sampled during active COVID-19. This CDR3 reads CASSLLGTGGGNTIYF. CDR3 in DNA: TGTGCCAGCAGTTTGCTCGGGACAGGGGGTGGAAACACCATATATTTT.